A selection of T cell receptor beta chains follows, all from one sample in a study of monozygotic twins with inflammatory bowel disease. No DNA is given; TCRdb re-called the 5' RACE reads and lists each CDR3 protein once. Its table lists fewer than 400,000 distinct CDR3 sequences. The sequenced sample was blood. The receptor source for this set is a human donor with ulcerative colitis or Crohn's disease, or a healthy co-twin of an affected twin (not recorded which). CDR3s include the opening cysteine and the closing phenylalanine or tryptophan.

v_gene	j_gene	CDR3aa
TRBV5-1	TRBJ2-2	CASSLRTANTGELFF
TRBV20-1	TRBJ2-7	CSARTSGVEQYF
TRBV6-2/TRBV6-3	TRBJ1-1	CASSYDRGIAEAFF
TRBV20-1	TRBJ1-5	CSARGTGVNQPQHF
TRBV29-1	TRBJ2-7	CSAGRASLYEQYF
TRBV6-4	TRBJ1-4	CASSPGSNEKLFF
TRBV9	TRBJ1-1	CASSASRVPNTEAFF
TRBV25-1	TRBJ2-7	CASSESRNFPYEQYF
TRBV30	TRBJ1-2	CAWSIPMTGGFGYTF
TRBV12-3/TRBV12-4	TRBJ1-1	CASSFRGGDTEAFF
TRBV7-8	TRBJ2-1	CASSLVGGKAEQFF
TRBV2	TRBJ2-5	CASNMKETQYF
TRBV5-5	TRBJ2-7	CASSLAIRVYEQYF
TRBV7-2	TRBJ2-7	CASSPISGGRSSYEQYF
TRBV10-3	TRBJ2-2	CAIRQWREAGELFF
TRBV11-2	TRBJ2-1	CASRSPGTSGSSSYNEQFF
TRBV18	TRBJ2-7	CASSPPQDYSYEQYF
TRBV28	TRBJ1-5	CASRVTGTLGFQPQHF
TRBV6-5	TRBJ2-1	CASSYSSAYNEQFF
TRBV7-2	TRBJ1-2	CASSLERSAARGGYTF
TRBV20-1	TRBJ2-1	CSARDPLELSINEQFF
TRBV5-3	TRBJ1-5	CARSLAGRAGERPLSDQPQHF
TRBV7-2	TRBJ2-3	CASGKQGSDTQYF
TRBV5-1	TRBJ2-5	CASSLALGRETQYF
TRBV20-1	TRBJ1-5	CSARDRGGYQPQHF
TRBV7-9	TRBJ2-7	CASSLAERGQYF
TRBV20-1	TRBJ2-2	CSARVRVFTGELFF
TRBV7-2	TRBJ1-1	CASSTAPGRQAFF
TRBV5-1	TRBJ2-4	CASSRGTGGINIQYF